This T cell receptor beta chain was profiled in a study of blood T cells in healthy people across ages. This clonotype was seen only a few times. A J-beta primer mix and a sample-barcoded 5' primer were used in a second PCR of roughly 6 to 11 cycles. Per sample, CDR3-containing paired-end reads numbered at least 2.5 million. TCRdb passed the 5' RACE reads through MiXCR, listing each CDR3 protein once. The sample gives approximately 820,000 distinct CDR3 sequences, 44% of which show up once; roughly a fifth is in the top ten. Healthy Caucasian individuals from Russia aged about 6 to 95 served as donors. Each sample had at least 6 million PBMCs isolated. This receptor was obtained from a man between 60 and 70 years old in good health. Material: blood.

The DNA of the CDR3 is TGCGCCAGCAGTTCTATGGGGACAGGGACAGAGACCCAGTACTTC. Translation gives CASSSMGTGTETQYF. The chain is built from TRBV4-1 and TRBJ2-5, with 9 bases that match TRBD1. This CDR3 comprises 15 residues. With 6 bases clipped from V and 4 bases from J, the junction kept 9 bases outside the gene matches. The germline V gene encodes CDR1 MGHRA and CDR2 YSYEKL.